The clone carrying this TCR beta chain was recorded a few times. Its target is not known. This CDR3 has 20 residues. Germline CDR1 and CDR2: SGDLS and YYNGEE. Trimming cost V 0 bases and J 4 bases; bases outside gene matches: 11. These data originate in a study of neoadjuvant anti-PD-1 for oral cavity cancer. Study context: Non-progressing patients received a fourth nivolumab dose near day 43, then surgery on days 50-56. Study results and caveats: Only three patients per response group were TCR-analyzed; validation needed.

Method: immunoSEQ multiplex PCR; TCRdb's copy keeps in-frame clones and lacks some. Of approximately 9,400 clones listed, 68% are singletons. Specified time point: after neoadjuvant nivolumab, at surgical resection. The chain employs TRBV9 and TRBJ2-2; the match to TRBD2 covers 14 bases. Sequencing was performed on PBMCs, taken after nivolumab (anti-PD-1) treatment. This clonotype was obtained from a person between 40 and 80 years old with oral cavity squamous cell carcinoma. The CDR3 coding sequence is TGTGCCAGCAGCGTAGTTCGACTAGCGGGAGGGCCGGGGTCCACCGGGGAGCTGTTTTTT. It is translated as CASSVVRLAGGPGSTGELFF. The full variable domain, rest sourced from reference TRBV9 and TRBJ2-2, is DSGVTQTPKHLITATGQRVTLRCSPRSGDLSVYWYQQSLDQGLQFLIQYYNGEERAKGNILERFSAQQFPDLHSELNLSSLELGDSALYFCASSVVRLAGGPGSTGELFFGEGSRLTVL.